Each of the 14 T cell receptor beta chains below was sequenced from the same sample in a study of blood T cell repertoires in COVID-19. Profiling relied on immunoSEQ multiplex PCR, and the TCRdb table lists in-frame clones only, not all of them. The sample lists roughly 250,000 clones, 85% to 95% seen once, with approximately 0.8% in the top ten. Sequenced sample: peripheral blood. The receptors derive from a man in his thirties or forties with COVID-19, enrolled during active disease.

The chain carries TRBV6-5 and TRBJ1-1; 10 bases agree with TRBD1. This CDR3 region has 15 residues. J gave up 1 base and V 6 bases, and 5 bases lay outside the gene matches. Germline V lookup: CDR1 MNHEY, CDR2 SVGAGI. This CDR3 reads CASSGTGETNTEAFF. CDR3 DNA sequence: TGTGCCAGCAGCGGGACAGGGGAGACGAACACTGAAGCTTTCTTT.

The gene calls are TRBV29-1 and TRBJ1-3; 7 bases line up with TRBD1. Germline loops: CDR1 SQVTM, CDR2 ANQGSEA. V gave up 6 bases and J gave up 4 bases; unmatched junction bases: 6. This CDR3 has 13 residues. CDR3 protein: CSVETGNGNTIYF. The CDR3 bases are TGCAGCGTGGAGACAGGGAACGGAAACACCATATATTTT.

This rearrangement joins TRBV2 to TRBJ1-1, with a possible D match to TRBD1 (6 bases). Per germline, CDR1 SNHLY and CDR2 FYNNEI. This CDR3 spans 14 amino acids. V lost 7 bases to trimming and J lost 0 bases, with 12 bases between them. CDR3: CASIAGVVNTEAFF. The DNA of the CDR3 is TGTGCCAGCATTGCAGGGGTGGTGAACACTGAAGCTTTCTTT. Full variable domain (remainder filled in from reference TRBV2 and TRBJ1-1): EPEVTQTPSHQVTQMGQEVILRCVPISNHLYFYWYRQILGQKVEFLVSFYNNEISEKSEIFDDQFSVERPDGSNFTLKIRSTKLEDSAMYFCASIAGVVNTEAFFGQGTRLTVV.

Here the CDR3 DNA reads TGTGCCAGCAGACACACAGATACGCAGTATTTT. Translating it yields CASRHTDTQYF. The chain recombines TRBV3-1 (or the pseudogene TRBV3-2) with TRBJ2-3, with unresolved D. The CDR3 has 11 amino acids. V was cut by 6 bases and J by 2 bases, with 3 bases left in between. CDR1 and CDR2 from the germline V gene are LGHDT and YNNKEL (reference sequence).

This rearrangement joins TRBV6-1 to TRBJ1-2; 8 bases agree with TRBD1. The J segment lost 4 bases and the V segment lost 3 bases, leaving 7 bases of the junction unmatched. Per germline, CDR1 MNHNS and CDR2 SASEGT. CDR3 length: 15 residues. CDR3 sequence: CASSDRGPFGYGYTF. The DNA of the CDR3 is TGTGCCAGCAGTGACAGGGGGCCCTTCGGCTATGGCTACACCTTC.

This clone was picked up one time. This chain uses TRBV23-1 with TRBJ1-6, with TRBD1 as a possible D gene (5 bases). TRBV23-1 is an open reading frame, and its role is uncertain. The CDR3 has 16 residues. Trimming removed 0 bases at V and 6 bases at J, with 12 bases between. The CDR3 bases are TGCGCCAGCAGTCAATCCCTCCGGGACTCTAATTCACCCCTCCACTTT. Protein: CASSQSLRDSNSPLHF.

In its sample, this clone was seen once. The chain combines TRBV6-5 with TRBJ1-1; TRBD1 aligns across 8 bases. Germline CDR1 and CDR2: MNHEY and SVGAGI. Unmatched junction bases numbered 6, after V lost 5 bases and J lost 4 bases. The CDR3 covers 14 residues. CDR3 coding DNA: TGTGCCAGCAGTCCGACAGGGGTCGGCACTGAAGCTTTCTTT. This codes for CASSPTGVGTEAFF.

The CDR3 sequence: CASSPLSRGSYNEQFF. DNA of the CDR3: TGTGCCAGCTCACCTCTATCTCGGGGCTCCTACAATGAGCAGTTCTTC. The chain is built from TRBV18 and TRBJ2-1; possibly TRBD2 for D (5 bases). The CDR3 is 16 residues long. V lost 3 bases and J lost 0, with 12 bases in between. Germline V CDR1 and CDR2: KGHSH, LQKENI.

The chain uses TRBV6-6 and TRBJ2-7; 10 nucleotides agree with TRBD2. V shed 2 bases, J shed 3 bases, and the junction held 4 bases outside the gene matches. The CDR3 totals 15 residues. Germline V CDR1 and CDR2: MNHNY, SVGAGI (reference sequence). CDR3 in amino acids: CASSYHLAGGYEQYF. The CDR3 DNA sequence: TGTGCCAGCAGTTACCACTTAGCGGGGGGCTACGAGCAGTACTTC.

The rearrangement uses TRBV2 and TRBJ1-1; no clear D gene. CDR1 and CDR2 from the germline V gene are SNHLY and FYNNEI. V dropped 6 bases and J dropped 5 bases, with 13 bases sitting between them. This CDR3 is built from 13 residues. For the CDR3, the DNA is TGTGCCAGCAGCAGTAAATCGTGGACTGAAGCTTTCTTT. Translation: CASSSKSWTEAFF.

As for this clone: The same CDR3 can be traced to other DNA sequences in this sample. The V and J genes are TRBV5-1 and TRBJ1-5; D possibly corresponds to TRBD1 (5 bases). The CDR3 consists of 14 residues. Germline V lookup: CDR1 SGHRS, CDR2 YFSETQ. Trimming took off 5 bases at V and 6 bases at J, with 15 bases between the two ends. CDR3 in amino acids: CASSLGGEGQPQHF. Here the CDR3 DNA reads TGCGCCAGCAGTCTGGGGGGTGAAGGTCAGCCCCAGCATTTT.

J is TRBJ2-5 and V is TRBV6-5, with D maybe TRBD1 (5 bases). Trimming took off 5 bases at V and 5 bases at J, with 12 bases between the two ends. This CDR3 spans 13 amino acids. The germline gives CDR1 MNHEY, CDR2 SVGAGI. CDR3 DNA: TGTGCCAGCAGTAAGATACACAGGGAGACCCAGTACTTC. Residues: CASSKIHRETQYF.

This rearrangement joins TRBV11-2 to TRBJ2-1; 8 bases align to TRBD1. Germline CDR1 and CDR2: SGHAT and FQNNGV. V lost 3 bases, J lost 6 bases, and 10 bases stayed unmatched. The CDR3 runs to 16 residues. CDR3 in DNA: TGTGCCAGCAGCTTCAGGGGGCCGTTAACTGGCAATGAGCAGTTCTTC. Translated: CASSFRGPLTGNEQFF.

This chain links TRBV7-9 with TRBJ1-6; D is ambiguous. Germline CDR1 reads SEHNR; CDR2 reads FQNEAQ (reference sequence). This CDR3 is built from 13 residues. V was trimmed by 3 bases and J by 10 bases, leaving 10 bases between them. The CDR3 DNA reads TGTGCCAGCAGCTTTCCGGGGAGCTCACCCCTCCACTTT. Its translation: CASSFPGSSPLHF.